This is a list of T cell receptor beta chains from one sample in a study of identical twins. Each CDR3 protein gets one entry after TCRdb re-called the 5' RACE reads with MiXCR. The sample holds about 520,000 distinct CDR3 sequences; less than 25% are singletons and the top ten take about 0.93%. This sample also belongs to another study, concerning T cells expressing NK-cell markers.

Specimen: CD4+ T cells sorted from blood. Every receptor here comes from a woman between 18 and 30 years old in good health. Both conserved end residues are part of each CDR3. A D gene is named only where the DNA matches it firmly. Only part of the rows carry a size: once, few, many, or a class if the clone is expanded.

size,length,D,J,V,DNA,CDR3
few,17,NA,TRBJ2-1,TRBV27,TGTGCCAGCAGTTTTGACTACAGAGCTCTACCATACAATGAGCAGTTCTTC,CASSFDYRALPYNEQFF
few,11,NA,TRBJ2-7,TRBV29-1,TGCAGCGTCGAGTGGGGGTACGAGCAGTACTTC,CSVEWGYEQYF
NA,15,NA,TRBJ2-1,TRBV7-9,TGTGCCAGCGGGACTTTACGGGGCCGTTACAATGAGCAGTTCTTC,CASGTLRGRYNEQFF
many,14,NA,TRBJ1-1,TRBV20-1,TGCAGTGCTAGAGATAACGGTCTGGGGACTGAAGCTTTCTTT,CSARDNGLGTEAFF
NA,15,NA,TRBJ1-1,TRBV9,TGTGCCAGCAGCCCTAGCGCAGGTCAGAACACTGAAGCTTTCTTT,CASSPSAGQNTEAFF
NA,13,TRBD1,TRBJ2-4,TRBV7-2,TGTGCCAGCACCCGAGACAGGGGAGGCATTCAGTACTTC,CASTRDRGGIQYF
few,14,TRBD2,TRBJ2-1,TRBV20-1,TGCAGTGCCCATTTAGCGGGGAAGGACAATGAGCAGTTCTTC,CSAHLAGKDNEQFF
NA,14,TRBD2,TRBJ2-5,TRBV7-8,TGTGCCAGCAGCCCAAGACTAGCGGGGGGGTCCCAGTACTTC,CASSPRLAGGSQYF
few,15,NA,TRBJ2-1,TRBV6-1,TGTGCCAGCAGTGATCGTCAGATCTCCTACAATGAGCAGTTCTTC,CASSDRQISYNEQFF
few,13,NA,TRBJ2-4,TRBV6-6,TGTGCCAGCAGTTCCGGGACACTAAGACCACAGTACTTC,CASSSGTLRPQYF
NA,12,TRBD1,TRBJ2-1,TRBV24-1,TGTGCCACCAGTGATGACCGACAGGGTCAGTTCTTC,CATSDDRQGQFF
few,15,TRBD2,TRBJ2-7,TRBV10-3,TGTGCCATCAGTGAATCGCTACTCGGAGTAGCGGGAGCCAACTTC,CAISESLLGVAGANF
few,13,NA,TRBJ2-1,TRBV5-1,TGCGCCAGCAGTTACCAGGGGTTGGATGAGCAGTTCTTC,CASSYQGLDEQFF
NA,13,NA,TRBJ2-1,TRBV7-2,TGTGCCAGCAGCCCACTCTGGGGCAATGAGCAGTTCTTC,CASSPLWGNEQFF
few,16,TRBD1,TRBJ1-4,TRBV6-1,TGTGCCAGCAGTGCGCGAGGGGGCACAACTAATGAAAAACTGTTTTTT,CASSARGGTTNEKLFF
few,13,NA,TRBJ2-4,TRBV15,TGTGCCACCAGCAGGGGGGCCGAAAACATTCAGTACTTC,CATSRGAENIQYF
NA,14,NA,TRBJ2-4,TRBV20-1,TGCAGTGCCCGGGGTGGGTCGGCCAAAAACATTCAGTACTTC,CSARGGSAKNIQYF
few,14,NA,TRBJ2-2,TRBV6-1,TGTGCCAGCAGGCCCGGGGAAAACACCGGGGAGCTGTTTTTT,CASRPGENTGELFF
NA,14,NA,TRBJ2-3,TRBV29-1,TGCAGCGTTGAAGTGGGACATAGAGGAGATACGCAGTATTTT,CSVEVGHRGDTQYF
few,14,NA,TRBJ2-5,TRBV29-1,TGCAGCGTTGATCCAACAGCGGGTCAAGAGACCCAGTACTTC,CSVDPTAGQETQYF
few,12,NA,TRBJ2-1,TRBV3-1,TGTGCCAGCAGCGATAGCGCCTCTGGGGAGTTCTTC,CASSDSASGEFF
NA,14,TRBD1,TRBJ1-6,TRBV5-1,TGCGCCAGCAGTTACTCAGACAGGGATTCACCCCTCCACTTT,CASSYSDRDSPLHF
few,13,NA,TRBJ2-1,TRBV12-3/TRBV12-4,TGTGCCAGCACTACAACAGGGCGGAATGAGCAGTTCTTC,CASTTTGRNEQFF
NA,13,TRBD2,TRBJ2-1,TRBV2,TGTGCCAGCAGTACGTTAGCGGGAAGTGAGCAGTTCTTC,CASSTLAGSEQFF
NA,15,TRBD2,TRBJ2-2,TRBV5-1,TGCGCCAGCAGCTTCCTAGCGGGAGCCGTGGGGGAGCTGTTTTTT,CASSFLAGAVGELFF
few,16,TRBD1,TRBJ1-1,TRBV6-2/TRBV6-3,TGTGCCAGCAGTTTCCGACAGGGGGCGAGGAACACTGAAGCTTTCTTT,CASSFRQGARNTEAFF
NA,13,TRBD1,TRBJ2-7,TRBV27,TGTGCCAGCAGTAGGACAGGGATCTACGAGCAGTACTTC,CASSRTGIYEQYF
NA,13,TRBD1,TRBJ1-4,TRBV6-5,TGTGCCAGCAGTTGGACAGGGTCTGAAAAACTGTTTTTT,CASSWTGSEKLFF
few,12,TRBD1,TRBJ2-7,TRBV20-1,TGCAGTGCCTCGGACAGGGGAGACGAGCAGTACTTC,CSASDRGDEQYF
NA,15,TRBD1,TRBJ1-4,TRBV6-5,TGTGCCAGCAGTTACAACAGGGGAATTGGTGAAAAACTGTTTTTT,CASSYNRGIGEKLFF
NA,14,NA,TRBJ1-3,TRBV27,TGTGCCAGCAGTCCCCGGGGGCCTGGAAACACCATATATTTT,CASSPRGPGNTIYF
NA,15,TRBD2,TRBJ2-1,TRBV6-1,TGTGCCAGCACCCTGACAGGACTAGCGGGACTTGAGCAGTTCTTC,CASTLTGLAGLEQFF
NA,14,TRBD2,TRBJ2-5,TRBV29-1,TGCGGCGTTGAACTAGCGGGAGTCCGTGAGACCCAGTACTTC,CGVELAGVRETQYF
few,15,TRBD1,TRBJ1-2,TRBV10-3,TGTGCCATCAGTGAGGGGACAGGGGGCAGGCATGGCTACACCTTC,CAISEGTGGRHGYTF
NA,14,TRBD2,TRBJ2-1,TRBV12-3/TRBV12-4,TGTGCCAGCAGTATTAGCGGGAGGGCCGTTGAGCAGTTCTTC,CASSISGRAVEQFF
many,13,NA,TRBJ1-1,TRBV29-1,TGCAGCGTTAGGGGCGGAGGGGGCACTGAAGCTTTCTTT,CSVRGGGGTEAFF
few,14,TRBD1,TRBJ2-1,TRBV9,TGTGCCAGCAGCGTGGGACAGGGGGGTGGTGAGCAGTTCTTC,CASSVGQGGGEQFF
few,17,NA,TRBJ2-1,TRBV29-1,TGCAGCGTTGAGGTCTTGGGGGAATTAAGCTCCTACAATGAGCAGTTCTTC,CSVEVLGELSSYNEQFF
few,14,TRBD1,TRBJ1-2,TRBV20-1,TGCAGTGCTTCTATTCGACAGGGGAGCTATGGCTACACCTTC,CSASIRQGSYGYTF
few,14,TRBD1,TRBJ1-1,TRBV10-3,TGTGCCATCAGGGGACAGGCGGGGAACACTGAAGCTTTCTTT,CAIRGQAGNTEAFF
many,15,TRBD2,TRBJ2-3,TRBV10-3,TGTGCCATACAAGCGGGGTGGAGGCCTACAGATACGCAGTATTTT,CAIQAGWRPTDTQYF
NA,14,NA,TRBJ1-4,TRBV5-1,TGCGCCAGCAGCATCGTTCCGACTAATGAAAAACTGTTTTTT,CASSIVPTNEKLFF
NA,15,NA,TRBJ1-4,TRBV9,TGTGCCAGCAGCGGTCTCGAGATCCCGGGAGAAAAACTGTTTTTT,CASSGLEIPGEKLFF
few,14,NA,TRBJ2-5,TRBV20-1,TGCAGTGCTAGAGTACGGAGGGGAATAGAGACCCAGTACTTC,CSARVRRGIETQYF
few,13,TRBD1,TRBJ1-3,TRBV20-1,TGCAGTGCTAAGACAGGGGCTGGAAACACCATATATTTT,CSAKTGAGNTIYF
NA,13,NA,TRBJ2-2,TRBV29-1,TGCAGCGTTGCCCTCCGGGTCGCCGGGGAGCTGTTTTTT,CSVALRVAGELFF
NA,16,NA,TRBJ1-4,TRBV12-3/TRBV12-4,TGTGCCAGCAGTCCGGGATGGGGGGCGACTAATGAAAAACTGTTTTTT,CASSPGWGATNEKLFF
few,14,TRBD2,TRBJ2-5,TRBV2,TGTGCCAGGGGACTAGCGGGGGAGAAGGAGACCCAGTACTTC,CARGLAGEKETQYF
NA,12,NA,TRBJ2-1,TRBV3-1,TGTGCCAGCAGCCAAGTCCGAGGCGAGCAGTTCTTC,CASSQVRGEQFF
NA,15,TRBD1,TRBJ2-1,TRBV20-1,TGCAGTGCCAAAACTCCGGGACAGGGTAGGGATGAGCAGTTCTTC,CSAKTPGQGRDEQFF
NA,14,NA,TRBJ2-7,TRBV27,TGTGCCAGCTCAAAGGGGAAGGATTGGTACGAGCAGTACTTC,CASSKGKDWYEQYF
NA,15,NA,TRBJ2-1,TRBV10-3,TGTGCCATCAGTGAGCCAGGGCGTCCCAACAATGAGCAGTTCTTC,CAISEPGRPNNEQFF
many,14,NA,TRBJ1-2,TRBV20-1,TGCAGTGCTACCTCGCGGGGGCGCGGCTATGGCTACACCTTC,CSATSRGRGYGYTF
NA,15,NA,TRBJ1-3,TRBV5-5,TGTGCCAGCAGCTTGAACTCCCTCTCTGGAAACACCATATATTTT,CASSLNSLSGNTIYF
NA,15,NA,TRBJ2-4,TRBV12-3/TRBV12-4,TGTGCCAGCAGTTTGGCAGGGCGTACCAAAAACATTCAGTACTTC,CASSLAGRTKNIQYF
NA,12,NA,TRBJ1-1,TRBV29-1,TGCAGCGCCGGACAGCTGGACACTGAAGCTTTCTTT,CSAGQLDTEAFF